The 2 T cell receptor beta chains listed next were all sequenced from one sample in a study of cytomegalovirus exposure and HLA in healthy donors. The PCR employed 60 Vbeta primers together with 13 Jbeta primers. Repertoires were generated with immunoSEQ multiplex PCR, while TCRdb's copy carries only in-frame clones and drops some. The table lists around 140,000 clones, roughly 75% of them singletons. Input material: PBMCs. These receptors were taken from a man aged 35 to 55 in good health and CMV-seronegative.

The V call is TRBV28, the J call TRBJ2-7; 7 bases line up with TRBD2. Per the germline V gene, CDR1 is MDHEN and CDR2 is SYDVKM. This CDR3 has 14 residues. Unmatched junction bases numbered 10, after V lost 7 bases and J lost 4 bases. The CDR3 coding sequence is TGTGCCAGCACCAGAAGTGGACTAGTGTACGAGCAGTACTTC. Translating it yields CASTRSGLVYEQYF.

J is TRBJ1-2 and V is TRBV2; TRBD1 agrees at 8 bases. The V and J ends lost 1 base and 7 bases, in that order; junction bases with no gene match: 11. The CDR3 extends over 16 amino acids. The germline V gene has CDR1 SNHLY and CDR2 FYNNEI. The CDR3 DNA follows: TGTGCCAGCAGTGAAGGGGGCACCGGGACAGGAGGTGGCTACACCTTC. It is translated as CASSEGGTGTGGGYTF.